These 19 T cell receptor beta chains were sequenced from one sample in a study of neurological immune-mediated disorders. Via MiXCR, TCRdb re-called the 5' RACE reads, giving one row per CDR3 protein. Of approximately 51,000 distinct CDR3 sequences in the sample, about 3% were seen once. The sequenced material came from PBMCs. All receptors derive from a man aged 40-50 years with multiple sclerosis.

As regards this clonotype: A single base separates this from a much larger clone, so it may be a read error. The chain combines TRBV10-1 with TRBJ2-1, with D perhaps matching TRBD2 (7 bases). Trimming removed 8 bases from V and 7 bases from J, with 21 bases in between. The CDR3 spans 15 residues. Germline-derived CDR1 and CDR2 are WNHNN and SYGVQD (reference sequence). This CDR3 reads CASARGGASSNEQFF. In nucleotides, the CDR3 is TGCGCCAGCGCTAGAGGGGGGGCCAGTTCGAATGAGCAGTTCTTC.

This clonotype was picked up many times. The genes are TRBV5-1 and TRBJ2-2; TRBD1 aligns across 7 bases. The length of the CDR3 is 15 residues. Germline lookup yields CDR1 SGHRS and CDR2 YFSETQ. The V and J ends lost 3 bases and 6 bases, in that order; junction bases with no gene match: 8. CDR3 region: CASSSRGMRAGELFF. The CDR3 nucleotides read TGCGCCAGCAGCTCCAGGGGGATGCGGGCCGGGGAGCTGTTTTTT.

This clonotype occurred a few times. The V and J genes are TRBV7-2 and TRBJ2-1; 11 positions agree with TRBD2. This CDR3 has 16 amino acids. Germline CDR1 is SGHTA and CDR2 is FQGNSA. Trimming cost V 2 bases and J 7 bases; bases outside gene matches: 7. CDR3 nucleotides: TGTGCCAGCAGCTTAAGTAGCGGGGGGGCGGAGAATGAGCAGTTCTTC. Protein sequence: CASSLSSGGAENEQFF.

This clonotype has ten or more counts. The chain combines TRBV12-3 or TRBV12-4 with TRBJ2-3, with D perhaps TRBD1 (6 bases). The CDR3 sequence is 16 residues long. V lost 4 bases, J lost 2 bases, and 16 bases lay in between. The CDR3 sequence is CASSWGRDKLTDTQYF. In nucleotides, the CDR3 is TGTGCCAGCAGTTGGGGCCGGGACAAACTCACAGATACGCAGTATTTT.

This clonotype was seen at least ten times. This chain joins TRBV7-6 and TRBJ2-1; 8 bases are shared with TRBD2. This CDR3 is 13 amino acids long. Trimming removed 5 bases from V and 10 bases from J; junction bases left unmatched: 7. The germline gives CDR1 SGHVS, CDR2 FNYEAQ. In DNA form, the CDR3 reads TGTGCCAGCAGCCGGGTAGCGGGGAGGGAGCAGTTCTTC. Encoded protein: CASSRVAGREQFF.

This clonotype was seen repeatedly, ten times or more. The V call is TRBV20-1, the J call TRBJ2-3; 9 bases are shared with TRBD2. Germline assignment: CDR1 DFQATT and CDR2 SNEGSKA (reference sequence). The CDR3 has 17 residues. Trimming at V came to 2 bases and at J to 3 bases, leaving 12 bases not matched to a gene. The CDR3 is CSARRFAGGQGTDTQYF. For the CDR3, the DNA is TGCAGTGCTAGAAGATTCGCGGGGGGGCAAGGGACAGATACGCAGTATTTT.

This clonotype was recorded many times. The chain carries TRBV7-2 and TRBJ2-5; TRBD2 is a possible D gene (5 bases). Deletions cut 5 bases from V and 5 bases from J, with 15 bases between. CDR3 length equals 14 residues. The germline V gene has CDR1 SGHTA and CDR2 FQGNSA. In DNA form, the CDR3 reads TGTGCCAGCAGCCCAGAGGCGGGCCGGGAGACCCAGTACTTC. It translates to CASSPEAGRETQYF. Complete variable domain (other parts from reference TRBV7-2 and TRBJ2-5): GAGVSQSPSNKVTEKGKDVELRCDPISGHTALYWYRQSLGQGLEFLIYFQGNSAPDKSGLPSDRFSAERTGGSVSTLTIQRTQQEDSAVYLCASSPEAGRETQYFGPGTRLLVL.

Many counts were recorded for this clonotype. The V call is TRBV5-5, the J call TRBJ2-7; 7 nucleotides agree with TRBD1. After removal of 4 bases from V and 1 base from J, the junction contained 5 bases not matched to a gene. CDR1 SGHKS and CDR2 YYEKEE come from the germline V gene (reference sequence). This CDR3 spans 14 amino acids. The DNA of the CDR3 is TGTGCCAGCAGCCTGGACAGGAGTTCCTACGAGCAGTACTTC. Translated, it gives CASSLDRSSYEQYF.

In its sample, this clonotype was seen many times. The chain carries TRBV20-1 and TRBJ2-7, with D tentatively TRBD1 (5 bases). Trimming left V 1 base short and J 2 bases short, with 12 bases between. Germline loops: CDR1 DFQATT, CDR2 SNEGSKA (reference sequence). This CDR3 is 14 amino acids long. This chain's CDR3 is CSARGQGNPYEQYF. CDR3 DNA: TGCAGTGCTAGAGGGCAGGGTAACCCCTACGAGCAGTACTTC.

This clonotype occurred many times. The chain is built from TRBV20-1 and TRBJ2-4, with D uncertain. This CDR3 is 14 amino acids long. V shed 4 bases and J shed 4 bases, with 14 bases lying between them. Germline-derived CDR1 and CDR2 are DFQATT and SNEGSKA (reference sequence). The CDR3 spells CSANPGPPKNIQYF. The CDR3 nucleotides read TGCAGTGCTAATCCCGGACCCCCAAAAAACATTCAGTACTTC.

This clonotype was observed at least ten times. The chain is built from TRBV7-3 and TRBJ2-7; D is unresolved. The germline V gene has CDR1 SGHTA and CDR2 FQGTGA. The V and J ends lost 0 bases and 0 bases respectively, with 12 bases between them. This CDR3 has 16 residues. CDR3 protein: CASSLTPRPSSYEQYF. CDR3 bases: TGTGCCAGCAGCTTAACCCCCAGGCCGAGCTCCTACGAGCAGTACTTC.

A word on this clonotype: A clone one base away is much larger, so this may be a read error. The CDR3 DNA reads TGTGCCAGCAGCTCAAATAAGGGATCGGAAGCTTTCTTT. Protein sequence: CASSSNKGSEAFF. V usage is TRBV14 and J usage is TRBJ1-1; D unresolved. The CDR3 has 13 amino acids. Germline CDR1 is SGHDN and CDR2 is FVKESK. Between the trimmed V and J ends, which lost 5 bases and 8 bases, there was a span of 15 bases.

This clonotype showed up many times. The CDR3 reads CASSPHGQGKRDTEAFF. The CDR3, as DNA: TGTGCCAGCAGCCCCCACGGACAGGGTAAAAGGGACACTGAAGCTTTCTTT. The V call is TRBV3-1, the J call TRBJ1-1; TRBD1 matches at 8 bases. The CDR3 length is 17 residues. The V segment lost 4 bases and the J segment 3 bases; nucleotides outside the gene matches: 13. The germline gives CDR1 LGHDT, CDR2 YNNKEL (reference sequence).

This clonotype was seen many times. This chain joins TRBV28 and TRBJ2-7; 8 bases align to TRBD2. V lost 7 bases, J lost 3 bases, and 11 bases stayed unmatched. This CDR3 has 15 amino acids. Germline CDR1 is MDHEN and CDR2 is SYDVKM. CDR3 bases: TGTGCCAGCAACCGGGCGGCGGGGGGCCTCTACGAGCAGTACTTC. Its protein is CASNRAAGGLYEQYF.

This clonotype was counted at least ten times. V usage is TRBV28 and J usage is TRBJ2-2; TRBD2 matches 11 bases. Germline trimming cut 2 bases from V and 6 bases from J; bases unmatched to any gene: 5. The CDR3 sequence is 16 residues long. Germline-derived CDR1 and CDR2 are MDHEN and SYDVKM. The CDR3 bases are TGTGCCAGCAGTTTACTTCTAGCGGGGGGCCCCGGGGAGCTGTTTTTT. Translated, it gives CASSLLLAGGPGELFF.

This clonotype occurred many times. This rearrangement joins TRBV10-2 to TRBJ2-1; 13 nucleotides align to TRBD2. This CDR3 region has 14 residues. Trimming at V came to 7 bases and at J to 10 bases, leaving 7 bases not matched to a gene. In germline, CDR1 is WSHSY, CDR2 SAAADI. Here the CDR3 DNA reads TGCGCCAGCAATCTCGGACTAGCGGGGGACGAGCAGTTCTTC. As protein: CASNLGLAGDEQFF.

This clonotype was seen ten or more times. The V call is TRBV5-5, the J call TRBJ2-2; 10 nucleotides line up with TRBD1. CDR1 is SGHKS, CDR2 YYEKEE, per germline (reference sequence). This CDR3 contains 15 residues. V dropped 0 bases and J dropped 10; count of bases not matched to a gene: 6. This chain's CDR3 is CASSLGGTGVEELFF. The CDR3 region has the DNA TGTGCCAGCAGCTTGGGGGGGACAGGGGTCGAGGAGCTGTTTTTT.

This clonotype has just a few counts. The rearrangement joins TRBV12-3 or TRBV12-4 to TRBJ2-7; no reliable D call. The CDR3 extends over 15 amino acids. Trimming cost V 3 bases and J 2 bases, with 14 bases left between them. In nucleotides, the CDR3 is TGTGCCAGCAGTTTCGTCGGGCTGGCCCCCTACGAGCAGTACTTC. The encoded protein is CASSFVGLAPYEQYF.

There are many counts of this clonotype. J is TRBJ2-1 and V is TRBV7-2; 8 bases line up with TRBD2. The length of the CDR3 is 15 residues. Germline assignment: CDR1 SGHTA and CDR2 FQGNSA. After removal of 1 base from V and 9 bases from J, the junction contained 8 bases not matched to a gene. The CDR3 region is CASSLGTSRWGEQFF. In nucleotides, the CDR3 is TGTGCCAGCAGCTTAGGGACTAGCCGTTGGGGTGAGCAGTTCTTC. The whole variable domain, remainder taken from reference TRBV7-2 and TRBJ2-1, is GAGVSQSPSNKVTEKGKDVELRCDPISGHTALYWYRQSLGQGLEFLIYFQGNSAPDKSGLPSDRFSAERTGGSVSTLTIQRTQQEDSAVYLCASSLGTSRWGEQFFGPGTRLTVL.